The sequence of this T cell receptor beta chain was determined in a study of human T cells and chemical hapten exposure. In the study overall: TCR yields differed between samples (mainly from small differences in pooled library volume). Study outcomes and limitations: The study found that DPC sensitization did not change TCRs above 1 in 1000 frequency. Expanded TCRs created a significantly greater count of big CDR3 similarity clusters than controls did.

Note on this clonotype: Its target is not known.

Time point described: pre-sensitization, week 0. Treatment noted: therapeutic diphenylcyclopropenone sensitization with weekly scalp DPC. From the RACE reads, TCRdb called clonotypes with MiXCR, one entry per CDR3 protein. Of about 300,000 distinct CDR3 sequences in the sample, around 5.5% were seen once. V gave up 4 bases and J gave up 0 bases, with 13 bases separating them. The CDR3 totals 17 residues. Germline assignment: CDR1 PRHDT and CDR2 FYEKMQ (reference sequence). The TCR comes from a woman aged 18 to 35 with alopecia areata. Some clones in this sample may be carry-over from other donors' samples. J is TRBJ2-6 and V is TRBV13; TRBD1 might be the D (6 bases). The sample here was whole blood, taken in connection with sensitization to the hapten diphenylcyclopropenone (DPC). Here the CDR3 reads CASSSRDTYSGANVLTF. Here the CDR3 DNA reads TGTGCCAGCAGCTCACGGGACACCTACTCTGGGGCCAACGTCCTGACTTTC.